This passage covers 2 T cell receptor beta chains from one sample sequenced in a study of spatial heterogeneity in lung cancer (dated by TCRdb to between 2018 and 2021). The library was made by 5' RACE. The instrument given in TCRdb is NextSeq 500. The raw public reads went through TCRdb reprocessing: fastp at Q25, MiXCR clone calling, in-frame beta chains kept. Rows are combined by CDR3 protein, so each entry shows the most common genes and DNA. A total of about 12,000 distinct CDR3 sequences appear in this sample, 6.2% of them only once. Jointly, the top ten make up 10% to 13% of the sample. The intended sense of this specimen's time point label: sample taken at primary tumor resection. For TCR sequencing, whole RNA was extracted from tumor and nontumor lung tissue, or from cryopreserved PBMC samples, and no cell sorting was done. The material was normal lung tissue next to the tumor, obtained at surgery. The receptors shown here come from a male donor with early-stage non-small cell lung cancer.

This clonotype is medium-sized. This beta chain slipped into a library made for alpha chains as a stray read, so its size is not meaningful. The V gene is TRBV5-1, the J gene TRBJ2-3, with 13 bases fitting TRBD2. The CDR3 consists of 16 residues. The J segment lost 2 bases and the V segment lost 4 bases, leaving 4 bases of the junction unmatched. Per the germline V gene, CDR1 is SGHRS and CDR2 is YFSETQ. For the CDR3, the DNA is TGCGCCAGCAGCGCGGGACTAGCGGGATTCACAGATACGCAGTATTTT. It encodes CASSAGLAGFTDTQYF.

This clonotype came up many times. This beta chain is a stray read from a library made for alpha chains; its abundance is not meaningful. V is TRBV29-1 and J is TRBJ1-6, with D tentatively TRBD1 (5 bases). Trimming stripped 1 base from V and 9 bases from J, with 10 bases between. The germline V gene has CDR1 SQVTM and CDR2 ANQGSEA. The CDR3 totals 13 residues. The CDR3 sequence is CSVEGDRGSPLHF. The DNA for the CDR3 is TGCAGCGTTGAAGGGGACCGGGGTTCACCCCTCCACTTT.